Sequencing of this T cell receptor (beta chain) was carried out in a study of identical twins. Study-wide points: Zero-insertion results could be subject to partial confounding by invariant MAIT and iNKT cells.

One entry per CDR3 protein, called by TCRdb with MiXCR from the 5' RACE reads. This table holds 230,000 or so distinct CDR3 sequences, around 8.8% found once. There are many counts of this clonotype. No antigen is known for it. These same data were also listed under a study on yellow fever vaccine responses in identical twins.

The receptor was derived from a woman younger than 30 in good health. The sample was CD8+ T cells sorted from blood.

The CDR3 DNA reads TGCGCCAGCAGCCACTTACAGTCGGAGACCCAGTACTTC. Protein sequence: CASSHLQSETQYF. J is TRBJ2-5 and V is TRBV4-1, with no clear D. There are 13 residues in the CDR3. CDR1 MGHRA and CDR2 YSYEKL come from the germline V gene. The V and J ends lost 3 bases and 5 bases respectively, with 10 bases between them.